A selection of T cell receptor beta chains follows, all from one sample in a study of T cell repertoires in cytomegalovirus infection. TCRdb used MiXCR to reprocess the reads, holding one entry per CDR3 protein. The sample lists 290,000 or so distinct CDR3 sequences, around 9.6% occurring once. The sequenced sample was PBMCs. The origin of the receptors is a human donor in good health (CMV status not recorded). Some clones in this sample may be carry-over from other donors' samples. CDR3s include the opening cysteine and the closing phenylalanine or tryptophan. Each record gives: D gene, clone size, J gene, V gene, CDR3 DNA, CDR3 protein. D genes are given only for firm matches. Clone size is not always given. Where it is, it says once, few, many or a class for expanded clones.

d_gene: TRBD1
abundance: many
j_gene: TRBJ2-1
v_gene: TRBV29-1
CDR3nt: TGCAGCGTTGTGGGGACAGGGGGCAATGAGCAGTTCTTC
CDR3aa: CSVVGTGGNEQFF

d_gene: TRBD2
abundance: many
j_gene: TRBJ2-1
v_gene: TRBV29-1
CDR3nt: TGCAGCGTGTACGGGACTAGCGGGGGGTACAATGAGCAGTTCTTC
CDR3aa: CSVYGTSGGYNEQFF

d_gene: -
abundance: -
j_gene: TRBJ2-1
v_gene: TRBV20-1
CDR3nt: TGCAGTGCTAGAGCATATAGCAATGAGCAGTTCTTC
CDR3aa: CSARAYSNEQFF

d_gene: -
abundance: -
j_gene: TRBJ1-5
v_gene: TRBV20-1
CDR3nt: TGCAGTGCTAGAGCGTCCAGGTCGGGGAGCAATCAGCCCCAGCATTTT
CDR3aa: CSARASRSGSNQPQHF

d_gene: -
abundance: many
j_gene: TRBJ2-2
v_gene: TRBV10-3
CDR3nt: TGTGCCATCAGTGGTCAGGGGAGGGCAGGGGAGCTGTTTTTT
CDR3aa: CAISGQGRAGELFF

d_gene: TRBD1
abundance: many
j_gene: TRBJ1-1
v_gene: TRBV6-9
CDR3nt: TGTGCCAGCAGTTATTGGGACAGGGAAGACAACACTGAAGCTTTCTTT
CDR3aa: CASSYWDREDNTEAFF

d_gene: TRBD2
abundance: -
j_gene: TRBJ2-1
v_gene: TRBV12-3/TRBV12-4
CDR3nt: TGTGCCAGCAGTGGAACTAGCGGCAAATACAATGAGCAGTTCTTC
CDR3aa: CASSGTSGKYNEQFF

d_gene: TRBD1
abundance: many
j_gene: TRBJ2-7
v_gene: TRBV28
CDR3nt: TGTGCCAGCTGGGGGGACAGGGCGTACGAGCAGTACTTC
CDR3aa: CASWGDRAYEQYF

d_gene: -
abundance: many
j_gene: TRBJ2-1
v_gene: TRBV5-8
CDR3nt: TGTGCCAGCAGCTTGGAACAGAGCTCCTACAATGAGCAGTTCTTC
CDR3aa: CASSLEQSSYNEQFF

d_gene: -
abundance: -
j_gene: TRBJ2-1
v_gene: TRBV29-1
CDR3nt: TGCAGCGTTGGGGGGGCGTATGAGCAGTTCTTC
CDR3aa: CSVGGAYEQFF

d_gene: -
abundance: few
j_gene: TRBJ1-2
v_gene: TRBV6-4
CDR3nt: TGTGCCAGCAGTGACTCGCAGACTCCAAGCTACTATGGCTACACCTTC
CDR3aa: CASSDSQTPSYYGYTF

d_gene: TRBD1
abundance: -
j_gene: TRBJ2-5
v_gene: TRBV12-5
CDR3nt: TGTGCTAGTGGTTTAGAGGGACAGGGGCCAGAGACCCAGTACTTC
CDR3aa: CASGLEGQGPETQYF

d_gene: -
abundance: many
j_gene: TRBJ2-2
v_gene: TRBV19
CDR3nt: TGTGCCAGTAGTGTCCCCGCCGGGGAGCTGTTTTTT
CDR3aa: CASSVPAGELFF

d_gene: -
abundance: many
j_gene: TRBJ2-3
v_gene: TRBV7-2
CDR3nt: TGTGCCAGCAGCTTAGTAGGGGGGCGCACAGATACGCAGTATTTT
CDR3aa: CASSLVGGRTDTQYF

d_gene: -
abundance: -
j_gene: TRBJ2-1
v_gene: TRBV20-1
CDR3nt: TGCAGTGCGAAGGACGGCATCTCCTACAATGAGCAGTTCTTC
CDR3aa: CSAKDGISYNEQFF

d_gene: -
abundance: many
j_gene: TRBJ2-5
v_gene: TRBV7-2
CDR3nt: TGTGCCAGCAGCTTAGCGAGGACAGAACAAGAGACCCAGTACTTC
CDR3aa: CASSLARTEQETQYF

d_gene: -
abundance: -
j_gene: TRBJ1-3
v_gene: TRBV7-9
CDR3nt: TGTGCCAGCCAGTCGGGGGGCTGGGAAAACACCATATATTTT
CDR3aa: CASQSGGWENTIYF

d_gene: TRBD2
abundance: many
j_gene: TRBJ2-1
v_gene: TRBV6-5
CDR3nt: TGTGCCAGCAGTACTAGCGGGGTATACAATGAGCAGTTCTTC
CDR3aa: CASSTSGVYNEQFF

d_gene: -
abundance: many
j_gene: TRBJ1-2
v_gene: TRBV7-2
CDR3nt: TGTGCCAGCAGCTTAGACCAGGGTGGCTATGGCTACACCTTC
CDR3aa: CASSLDQGGYGYTF

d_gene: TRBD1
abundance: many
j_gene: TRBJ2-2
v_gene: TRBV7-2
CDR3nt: TGTGCCAGCAGCTCAGGGGGCAAGAACACCGGGGAGCTGTTTTTT
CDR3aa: CASSSGGKNTGELFF

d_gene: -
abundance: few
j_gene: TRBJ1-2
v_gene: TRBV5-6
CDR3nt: TGTGCCAGCAGCTTCGAGAGAACCTATGGCTACACCTTC
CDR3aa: CASSFERTYGYTF

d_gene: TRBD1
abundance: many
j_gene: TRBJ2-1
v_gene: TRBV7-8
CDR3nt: TGTGCCAGCAGCGTGAGACAGGGGGGATCCTACAATGAGCAGTTCTTC
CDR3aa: CASSVRQGGSYNEQFF

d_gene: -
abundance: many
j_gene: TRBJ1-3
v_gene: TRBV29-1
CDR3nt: TGCAGCGTTGAGGGACGAGGAAACACCATATATTTT
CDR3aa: CSVEGRGNTIYF

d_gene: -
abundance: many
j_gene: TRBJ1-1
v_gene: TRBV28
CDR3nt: TGTGCCAGCGAGCGCTACGCTGAAGCTTTCTTT
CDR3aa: CASERYAEAFF

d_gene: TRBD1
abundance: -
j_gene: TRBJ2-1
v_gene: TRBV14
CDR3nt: TGTGCCAGCAGCCAACCAGGGGGCTTCTCCTACAATGAGCAGTTCTTC
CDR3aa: CASSQPGGFSYNEQFF

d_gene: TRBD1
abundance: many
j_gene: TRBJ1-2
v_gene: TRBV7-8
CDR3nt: TGTGCCAGCAGCCCAAGACAGGGGGCTGATGGCTACACCTTC
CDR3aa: CASSPRQGADGYTF

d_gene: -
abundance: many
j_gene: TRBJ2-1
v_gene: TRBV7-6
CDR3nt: TGTGCCAGCAGCTTAGGTAGCGTTGGATCCTACAATGAGCAGTTCTTC
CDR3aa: CASSLGSVGSYNEQFF

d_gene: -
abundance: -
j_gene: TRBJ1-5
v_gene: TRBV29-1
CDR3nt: TGCAGCGTTGTCGATGGGGGTGTAAGCAATCAGCCCCAGCATTTT
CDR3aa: CSVVDGGVSNQPQHF

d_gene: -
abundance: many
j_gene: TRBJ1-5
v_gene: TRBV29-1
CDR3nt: TGCAGCGTTCTAATTGACAGCTTCGGCAATCAGCCCCAGCATTTT
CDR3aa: CSVLIDSFGNQPQHF

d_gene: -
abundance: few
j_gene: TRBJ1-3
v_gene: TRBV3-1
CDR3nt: TGTGCCAGCAGCCAAGAGGCTACCCCTGGCACCATATATTTT
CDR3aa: CASSQEATPGTIYF

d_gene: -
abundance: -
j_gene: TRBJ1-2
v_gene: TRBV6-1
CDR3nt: TGTGCCAGCAGTCCCGGGTTTACTAACTATGGCTACACCTTC
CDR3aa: CASSPGFTNYGYTF

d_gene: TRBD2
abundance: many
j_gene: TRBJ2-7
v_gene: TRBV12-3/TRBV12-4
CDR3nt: TGTGCCAGCAGTTTCCTCTACGGTGGCGGGGGTAACTCCTACGAGCAGTACTTC
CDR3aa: CASSFLYGGGGNSYEQYF

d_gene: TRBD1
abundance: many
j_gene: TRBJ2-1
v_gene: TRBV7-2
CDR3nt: TGTGCCAGCAGCTTCAGCCCGGGACAGGGAAATCAGTTCTTC
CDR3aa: CASSFSPGQGNQFF

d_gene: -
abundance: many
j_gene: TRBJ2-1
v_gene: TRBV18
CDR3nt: TGTGCCAGCTCACCACTGGATCCAGGGCTGAACAATGAGCAGTTCTTC
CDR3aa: CASSPLDPGLNNEQFF

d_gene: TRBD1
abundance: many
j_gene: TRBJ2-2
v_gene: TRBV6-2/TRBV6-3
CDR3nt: TGTGCCAGCAGTTCGGGACAGGGGCTCACCGGGGAGCTGTTTTTT
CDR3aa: CASSSGQGLTGELFF

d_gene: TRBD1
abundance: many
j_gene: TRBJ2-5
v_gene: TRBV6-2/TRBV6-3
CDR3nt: TGTGCCAGCAGCCCCGGGACAGGGGGCTATGAGACCCAGTACTTC
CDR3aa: CASSPGTGGYETQYF

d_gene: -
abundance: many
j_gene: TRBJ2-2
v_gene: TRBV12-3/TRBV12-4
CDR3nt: TGTGCCAGCAGTTTATCTGGACCGCTCGGGGAGCTGTTTTTT
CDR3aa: CASSLSGPLGELFF

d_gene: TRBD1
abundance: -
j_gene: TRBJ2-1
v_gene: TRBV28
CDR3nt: TGTGCCGGTGGGCCACGGGACAGGGGATTCAATGAGCAGTTCTTC
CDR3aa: CAGGPRDRGFNEQFF

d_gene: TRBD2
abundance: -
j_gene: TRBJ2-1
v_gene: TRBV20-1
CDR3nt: TGCAGTGCTAGAGATCAGCCCAGCGGGGTCCTCAATGAGCAGTTCTTC
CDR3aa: CSARDQPSGVLNEQFF

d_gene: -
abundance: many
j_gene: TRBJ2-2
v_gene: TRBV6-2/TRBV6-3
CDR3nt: TGTGCCAGCAGTTACGGGAGACAGCTTCACACCGGGGAGCTGTTTTTT
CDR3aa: CASSYGRQLHTGELFF

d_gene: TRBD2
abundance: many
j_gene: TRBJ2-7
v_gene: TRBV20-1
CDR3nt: TGCAGTGCTAGAGAAAACAGCGGGGGGTTCTACGAGCAGTACTTC
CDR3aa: CSARENSGGFYEQYF

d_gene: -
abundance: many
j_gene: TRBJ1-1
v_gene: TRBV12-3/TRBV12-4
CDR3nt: TGTGCCAGCAGTTTTCGGATCTTGAACACTGAAGCTTTCTTT
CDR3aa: CASSFRILNTEAFF

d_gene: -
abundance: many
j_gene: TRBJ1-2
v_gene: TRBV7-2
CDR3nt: TGTGCCAGCAGCTTAGCGCCACAGGCTAACTATGGCTACACCTTC
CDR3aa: CASSLAPQANYGYTF

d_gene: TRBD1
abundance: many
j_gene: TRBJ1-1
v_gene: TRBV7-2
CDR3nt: TGTGCCAGCAGCGACCGGACAGGACATGGGACTGAAGCTTTCTTT
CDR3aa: CASSDRTGHGTEAFF

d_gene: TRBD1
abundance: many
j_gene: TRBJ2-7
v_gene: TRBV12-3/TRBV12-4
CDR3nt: TGTGCCAGCAGTTCTTCCGGGACAGGGGGCTACGAGCAGTACTTC
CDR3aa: CASSSSGTGGYEQYF

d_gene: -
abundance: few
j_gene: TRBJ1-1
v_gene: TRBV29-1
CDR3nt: TGCAGCGTTGTGGTGTTTTCGAACACTGAAGCTTTCTTT
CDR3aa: CSVVVFSNTEAFF

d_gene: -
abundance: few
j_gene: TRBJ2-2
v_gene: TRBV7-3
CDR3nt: TGTGCCAGCAGTACAGTGCTCACCGGGGAGCTGTTTTTT
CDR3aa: CASSTVLTGELFF

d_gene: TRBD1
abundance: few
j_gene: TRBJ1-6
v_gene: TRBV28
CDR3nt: TGTGCCAGCAGACCCGGACAGGGGTTTAATTCACCCCTCCACTTT
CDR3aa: CASRPGQGFNSPLHF

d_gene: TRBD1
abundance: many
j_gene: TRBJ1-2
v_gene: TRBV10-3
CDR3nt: TGTGCCATCAGTGAGTCTTATACAGGGGCTATCAATGGCTACACCTTC
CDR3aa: CAISESYTGAINGYTF

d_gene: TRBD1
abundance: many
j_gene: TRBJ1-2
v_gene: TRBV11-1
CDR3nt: TGTGCCAGCAGCTGGGGACAGGGAACTTCTGGCTACACCTTC
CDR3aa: CASSWGQGTSGYTF

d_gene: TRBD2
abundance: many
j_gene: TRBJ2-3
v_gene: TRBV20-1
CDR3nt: TGCAGTGCTAGAAACGCCGGGGGGGCGTTGGCAGATACGCAGTATTTT
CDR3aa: CSARNAGGALADTQYF

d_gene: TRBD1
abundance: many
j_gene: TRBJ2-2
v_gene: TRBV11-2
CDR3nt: TGTGCCAGCAGCCTGCGACAGGGCCCCGGGGAGCTGTTTTTT
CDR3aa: CASSLRQGPGELFF